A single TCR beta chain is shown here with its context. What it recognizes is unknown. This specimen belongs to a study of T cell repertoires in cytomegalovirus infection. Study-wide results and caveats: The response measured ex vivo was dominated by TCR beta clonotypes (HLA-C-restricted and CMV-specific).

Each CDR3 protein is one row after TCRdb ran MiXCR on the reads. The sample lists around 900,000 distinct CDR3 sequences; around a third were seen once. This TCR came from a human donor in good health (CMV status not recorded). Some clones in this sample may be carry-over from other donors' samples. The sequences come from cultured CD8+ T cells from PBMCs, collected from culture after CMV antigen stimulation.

CDR3 protein: CASSLWAAGGGDNEQFF. The CDR3 coding sequence is TGTGCCAGCAGTTTATGGGCAGCGGGGGGAGGGGACAATGAGCAGTTCTTC. The V and J genes are TRBV28 and TRBJ2-1; 9 bases agree with TRBD2. V shed 0 bases, J shed 5 bases, and the junction held 8 bases outside the gene matches. This CDR3 is 17 amino acids long. CDR1 MDHEN and CDR2 SYDVKM come from the germline V gene.